This T cell receptor beta chain was sequenced in a study of T cell responses to AZD1222 COVID-19 vaccine (dated by TCRdb to the early 2020s). Study-wide context: A total of 233 trial participants underwent TCR sequencing, of whom nearly 210 had received two doses of AZD1222 and approximately 26 had received two doses of the MenACWY control vaccine. Enrollment into the trials was organized by age into subgroups of 18-55, 56-69 and 70-plus years, and those subgroups contained roughly 150, 30 and 60 TCR-sequenced participants, respectively.

The sample's time point label, in plain terms: about 28 days (+/-7) after the second vaccine dose. AZD1222 recipients with second doses at about 4 weeks or about 12 weeks were pooled, because spike-specific TCR depth and breadth did not differ between schedules. Vaccinee samples came from UK trials COV001 and COV002, including a single-blind randomized controlled phase 2/3 trial of AZD1222 (ChAdOx1 nCoV-19) in healthy adults. Trial participant PBMC samples were collected at day 0 and day 28 after the second dose for TCRbeta chain sequencing. A word on this clone: This receptor's antigen is unknown. The record has no base qualities; no much larger clone is one base away.

The CDR3 regions of human TCRbeta chains were analyzed by immunosequencing. Concerning the study's data processing: TCRs in the repertoires were matched against a reference library of SARS-CoV-2-specific TCRs that had been generated with the MIRA antigen-specificity platform. Breadth meant the fraction of unique TCRs that were SARS-CoV-2-associated, whereas depth meant the fraction of total T cells that were SARS-CoV-2-associated. Using the MIRA data, each spike-specific TCR was mapped to the spike region that the TCR reacts to and placed in a CD4 or CD8 class. Log10-transformed breadth and depth values were compared by one-way ANOVA with Sidak's multiple comparisons tests. TCRdb retrieved this table from immuneACCESS and kept in-frame rearrangements only. Not all clones are present; in checked studies, unresolved V genes account for under half, and no reason is known for the remainder. V and J calls and clone size are given by that table; D and trimming were obtained from the DNA. This sample has 150,000 to 160,000 clones in its table, and 85% to 90% of those were observed once. The top ten clones comprise roughly 9.1% of the sample.

The junction shows trimming of 6 bases on V and 5 bases on J, and the gene matches do not reach 14 bases of it. Reading from cysteine to phenylalanine, the CDR3 counts 16 amino acids. The entry retains the CDR3 DNA only, 48 bases that are in frame from base 1. The germline V gene yields KGHSH for CDR1 and LQKENI for CDR2. Overall study outcomes, separate from this receptor: Because no day 14 peak-response samples were available, repertoires were characterized only after the peak T cell response. In the small 56-69-year group, the increase in depth fell short of significance, most likely because of low power. Conclusions about previously exposed vaccinees were limited because only six AZD1222 recipients were SARS-CoV-2 seropositive at baseline. Participants were mostly white British, with more females than males. The authors suggested clonal diversity may have been underestimated. Epitopes outside the regions mutated in the B.1.351 and B.1.1.7 variants were reportedly recognized by nearly half of the unique spike-specific TCRs. After two AZD1222 doses, both the breadth and the depth of spike-specific TCRs were significantly higher than at day 0 and than in MenACWY recipients. The vaccine-associated CD4 TCRs covered the entire spike protein, and the dominant responses fell in regions 160-218 and 743-854.

This receptor chain uses TRBV18 and TRBJ2-7; 9 bases in between match TRBD1. This clonotype was sampled from an adult who received the AZD1222 COVID-19 vaccine. The sample in question was peripheral blood, obtained 28 days after the second AZD1222 dose. In nucleotide form, the sequence is TGTGCCAGCTCCTCAACCGCCGGGGACAGGGAGGACGAGCAGTACTTC. This yields the protein CASSSTAGDREDEQYF.